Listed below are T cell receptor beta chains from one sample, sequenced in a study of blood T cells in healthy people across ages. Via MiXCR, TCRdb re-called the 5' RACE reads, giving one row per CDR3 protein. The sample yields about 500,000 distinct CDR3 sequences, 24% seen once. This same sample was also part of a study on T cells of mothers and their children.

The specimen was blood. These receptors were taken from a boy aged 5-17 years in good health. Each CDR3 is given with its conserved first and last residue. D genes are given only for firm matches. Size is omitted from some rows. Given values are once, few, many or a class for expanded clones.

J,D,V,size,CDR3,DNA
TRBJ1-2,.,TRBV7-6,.,CASSPYIGEGYTF,TGTGCCAGCAGCCCCTATATCGGGGAGGGCTACACCTTC
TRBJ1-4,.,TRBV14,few,CASSQDLGYNEKLFF,TGTGCCAGCAGCCAAGATCTGGGGTATAATGAAAAACTGTTTTTT
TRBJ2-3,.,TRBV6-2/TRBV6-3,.,CASSPWQGGTDTQYF,TGTGCCAGCAGCCCTTGGCAGGGCGGCACAGATACGCAGTATTTT
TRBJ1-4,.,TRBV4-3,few,CASSLEAETGGEKLFF,TGCGCCAGCAGCCTAGAGGCAGAGACGGGGGGCGAAAAACTGTTTTTT
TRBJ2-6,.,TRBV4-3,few,CASSQDRRVSGANVLTF,TGCGCCAGCAGCCAAGATAGACGGGTCTCTGGGGCCAACGTCCTGACTTTC
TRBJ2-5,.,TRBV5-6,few,CASSLFEETQYF,TGTGCCAGCAGCTTGTTCGAAGAGACCCAGTACTTC
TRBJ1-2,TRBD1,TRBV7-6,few,CASSSTGTGSGYTF,TGTGCCAGCAGCAGTACCGGGACAGGGAGTGGCTACACCTTC
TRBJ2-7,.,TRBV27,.,CASSPSSGRGRHF,TGTGCCAGCAGTCCCTCTTCAGGTAGGGGAAGACACTTC
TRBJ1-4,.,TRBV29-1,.,CSAGDGSEKLFF,TGCAGCGCGGGGGATGGCAGTGAAAAACTGTTTTTT
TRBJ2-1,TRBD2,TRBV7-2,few,CASRLAGSSSYNEQFF,TGTGCCAGCAGACTAGCGGGCTCGAGCTCCTACAATGAGCAGTTCTTC
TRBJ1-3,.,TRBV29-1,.,CSAGFTGNTIYF,TGCAGCGCCGGATTCACTGGAAACACCATATATTTT
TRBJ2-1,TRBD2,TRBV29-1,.,CSVEGTSGSYNEQFF,TGCAGCGTTGAAGGGACTAGCGGAAGTTACAATGAGCAGTTCTTC
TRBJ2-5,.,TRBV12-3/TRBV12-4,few,CASSGGGQETQYF,TGTGCCAGCAGTGGGGGTGGCCAAGAGACCCAGTACTTC
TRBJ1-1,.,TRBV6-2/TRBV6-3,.,CASTSPDSSRNTEAFF,TGTGCCAGCACATCGCCTGACAGTTCGAGGAACACTGAAGCTTTCTTT
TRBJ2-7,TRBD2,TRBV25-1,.,CATAKGTGGPEQYF,TGTGCCACCGCAAAGGGGACGGGGGGACCCGAGCAGTACTTC
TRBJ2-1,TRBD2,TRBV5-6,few,CASSSLMSGGYNEQFF,TGTGCCAGCAGCTCGCTGATGAGCGGGGGATACAATGAGCAGTTCTTC
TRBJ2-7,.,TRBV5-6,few,CASSLIGSFFSYEQYF,TGTGCCAGCAGCTTGATTGGGAGCTTTTTCTCCTACGAGCAGTACTTC
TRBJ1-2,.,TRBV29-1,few,CSAQSRFGGGTPATNYGYTF,TGCAGCGCCCAAAGTCGGTTTGGGGGCGGAACCCCCGCTACTAACTATGGCTACACCTTC
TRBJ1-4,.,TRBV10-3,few,CAISTMENEKLFF,TGTGCCATCTCGACAATGGAAAATGAAAAACTGTTTTTT
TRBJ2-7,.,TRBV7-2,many,CASSLEVSSYEQYF,TGTGCCAGCAGCTTAGAGGTCTCTTCCTACGAGCAGTACTTC
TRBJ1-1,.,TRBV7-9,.,CASSLAGSLNTEAFF,TGTGCCAGCAGCTTAGCAGGGTCCCTGAACACTGAAGCTTTCTTT
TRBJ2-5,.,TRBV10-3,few,CAISDGYNRYF,TGTGCCATCAGTGACGGATATAACCGGTACTTC